Below, 21 T cell receptor beta chains from the same sample are listed, as sequenced in a study of beta chain features in type 1 diabetes. Study-wide results and caveats: Patients with Type 1 diabetes showed moderately but significantly shorter TCRB CDR3s in all four CD4+ subsets.

Their recognized antigens are unknown. The study reverse transcribed the entire isolated RNA, so it sequenced expressed TCRB transcripts. TCRdb keeps only in-frame clones here, not all; method: immunoSEQ multiplex PCR. The sample yields around 70,000 clones, roughly 49% seen once. The specimen was central memory CD4+ T cells from blood. These receptors came from a man younger than 45 with type 1 diabetes.

Regarding this clone: At the DNA level, this CDR3 is encoded by other sequences in the same sample as well. The chain joins TRBV5-1 to TRBJ1-3, with 7 bases that match TRBD1. V shed 4 bases, J shed 0 bases, and the junction held 4 bases outside the gene matches. Germline V gene sequence: CDR1 SGHRS, CDR2 YFSETQ. The CDR3 sequence is 15 residues long. The CDR3 reads CASSLGTASGNTIYF. The CDR3 nucleotides read TGCGCCAGCAGCCTGGGGACAGCCTCTGGAAACACCATATATTTT.

The rearrangement uses TRBV6-5 and TRBJ2-1; the match to TRBD2 covers 8 bases. The CDR3 totals 12 residues. CDR1 MNHEY and CDR2 SVGAGI come from the germline V gene. V gave up 5 bases and J gave up 14 bases; unmatched junction bases: 8. CDR3 residues: CASSTIAGREFF. The CDR3 DNA reads TGTGCCAGCAGTACCATAGCGGGGAGAGAGTTCTTC.

The CDR3 DNA sequence: TGTGCCAGCGTTGCCTCGGGGAATTCGGCCTACGAGCAGTACTTC. It codes for CASVASGNSAYEQYF. The V call is TRBV7-9, the J call TRBJ2-7, with D possibly being TRBD2 (5 bases). Trimming pared 8 bases from V and 2 bases from J, leaving 19 bases between. In germline, CDR1 is SEHNR, CDR2 FQNEAQ (reference sequence). The CDR3 is 15 amino acids.

The rearrangement joins TRBV5-1 to TRBJ1-2; D call uncertain. Germline lookup yields CDR1 SGHRS and CDR2 YFSETQ. This CDR3 is 15 amino acids long. Trimming took 0 bases from V and 5 from J, leaving 14 bases between them. The CDR3 coding sequence is TGCGCCAGCAGCTTGGACCCCGCGGGTGTATATGGCTACACCTTC. It codes for CASSLDPAGVYGYTF.

The chain recombines TRBV6-1 with TRBJ2-7; 8 positions match TRBD1. The junction had 10 bases not matched to a gene; V was cut back by 6 bases and J by 3 bases. CDR1 is MNHNS, CDR2 SASEGT, per germline. The CDR3 runs to 15 residues. CDR3 loop: CASRVGQGPFYEQYF. In DNA, the CDR3 is TGTGCCAGCAGAGTCGGACAGGGCCCCTTCTACGAGCAGTACTTC.

This clone was observed a few times. The chain uses TRBV21-1 and TRBJ2-7; TRBD1, the D gene given by the table, was not confirmed from the DNA. TRBV21-1 constitutes a pseudogene. CDR3 length: 16 amino acids. In DNA form, the CDR3 reads TGTGCCAGCAGCAAAGTGGGGGGAAGGGGGCTATACGAGCAGTACTTC. Protein product: CASSKVGGRGLYEQYF.

The chain uses TRBV30 and TRBJ2-1; 15 nucleotides agree with TRBD2. Germline CDR1 reads GTSNPN; CDR2 reads SVGIG (reference sequence). The CDR3 is made up of 13 amino acids. V lost 7 bases to trimming and J lost 7 bases; unmatched junction nucleotides: 2. The CDR3 DNA reads TGTGCCTACGGGACTAGCGGGGGGAATGAGCAGTTCTTC. It encodes CAYGTSGGNEQFF.

This clone was observed a handful of times. The chain joins TRBV18 to TRBJ1-1; the D is unclear. From germline, CDR1 is KGHSH and CDR2 LQKENI. The CDR3 consists of 13 residues. V lost 4 bases and J 0 bases, leaving 6 bases between the germline ends. CDR3 sequence (DNA): TGTGCCAGCTCACAGAACATGAACACTGAAGCTTTCTTT. As protein: CASSQNMNTEAFF.

This clone was seen a few times. J is TRBJ2-4 and V is TRBV29-1; D is possibly TRBD2 (5 bases). Germline CDR1 reads SQVTM; CDR2 reads ANQGSEA. The V gene lost 5 bases and the J gene lost 3 bases, with 20 bases spanning the gap. The CDR3 spans 16 residues. CDR3 region: CSVRLRGRQLKNIQYF. CDR3 DNA: TGCAGCGTTCGGCTCCGGGGTCGGCAGCTCAAAAACATTCAGTACTTC.

This clone was seen only a few times. The gene calls are TRBV5-5 and TRBJ2-2, with D possibly TRBD1 on 6 matching bases. Germline CDR1 and CDR2: SGHKS and YYEKEE (reference sequence). The CDR3 consists of 15 residues. The V end was cut by 1 base, the J end by 5 bases, with 12 bases between. The CDR3 DNA reads as TGTGCCAGCAGCTTGACAGGGACCGGGACCGGGGAGCTGTTTTTT. It is translated as CASSLTGTGTGELFF.

This clone was observed a single time. CDR3 coding DNA: TGTGCCAGCAGCCCGGTGGGGGGACTAGTGACAGATACGCAGTATTTT. As protein: CASSPVGGLVTDTQYF. The chain recombines TRBV7-9 with TRBJ2-3; 8 nucleotides line up with TRBD2. The length of the CDR3 is 16 residues. Trimming cost V 5 bases and J 3 bases; bases outside gene matches: 10. The germline gives CDR1 SEHNR, CDR2 FQNEAQ (reference sequence).

The chain combines TRBV30 with TRBJ2-7; TRBD2 agrees at 11 bases. V gave up 3 bases and J gave up 6 bases; unmatched junction bases: 13. Germline V gene sequence: CDR1 GTSNPN, CDR2 SVGIG (reference sequence). This CDR3 comprises 16 residues. CDR3 residues: CAWSGSSGRTEAEQYF. CDR3 bases: TGTGCCTGGAGCGGCTCTAGCGGGAGGACCGAGGCCGAGCAGTACTTC.

The chain couples TRBV25-1 to TRBJ1-2, with TRBD1 matching 8 bases. In germline, CDR1 is MGHDK, CDR2 SYGVNS. The CDR3 covers 14 residues. V was pared by 7 bases and J by 2 bases, with 6 bases of the junction left unmatched. The CDR3 coding sequence is TGTGCCAGCACTCAGACAGGGGAAAACTATGGCTACACCTTC. It encodes CASTQTGENYGYTF.

This clone occurred once. The chain is built from TRBV11-3 and TRBJ2-1, with 9 positions matching TRBD2. The J segment lost 2 bases and the V segment lost 0 bases, leaving 2 bases of the junction unmatched. The CDR3 is 16 amino acids. Germline loops: CDR1 SGHNT, CDR2 YENEEA. This chain's CDR3 is CASSLDGGGAYNEQFF. The DNA of the CDR3 is TGTGCCAGCAGCTTAGATGGCGGGGGGGCCTACAATGAGCAGTTCTTC.

The chain employs TRBV5-1 and TRBJ2-7, with 11 bases identical to TRBD2. V lost 4 bases to trimming and J lost 3 bases; unmatched junction nucleotides: 12. From germline, CDR1 is SGHRS and CDR2 YFSETQ. CDR3 length: 17 amino acids. The CDR3 sequence is CASSKVAGGPGRYEQYF. CDR3 coding DNA: TGCGCCAGCAGCAAGGTAGCGGGAGGGCCGGGGCGCTACGAGCAGTACTTC.

The chain has TRBV6-5 and TRBJ1-1; D call uncertain. Trimming left V 0 bases short and J 1 base short, with 3 bases between. The CDR3 runs 13 residues. The germline CDR1 and CDR2 sequences are MNHEY and SVGAGI. The CDR3 nucleotides are TGTGCCAGCAGTTACTCTAAGAACACTGAAGCTTTCTTT. Translating gives CASSYSKNTEAFF.

This clone turned up a few times. The chain is built from TRBV10-2 and TRBJ1-2; no clear D. V lost 2 bases and J lost 4, with 17 bases in between. The CDR3 consists of 16 residues. Germline V gene sequence: CDR1 WSHSY, CDR2 SAAADI. The CDR3 spells CASSEPEGGFGYGYTF. CDR3 in DNA: TGCGCCAGCAGTGAGCCCGAAGGAGGGTTTGGCTATGGCTACACCTTC.

This clone turned up a few times. The V gene is TRBV4-1, the J gene TRBJ1-2; D is uncertain. V gave up 6 bases and J gave up 0 bases, with 11 bases separating them. This CDR3 is 14 amino acids long. Germline CDR1 reads MGHRA; CDR2 reads YSYEKL. The CDR3 loop reads CASSPEGTNYGYTF. CDR3 sequence (DNA): TGCGCCAGCAGTCCAGAGGGAACTAACTATGGCTACACCTTC.

The genes are TRBV5-6 and TRBJ2-3; 11 bases line up with TRBD2. J was trimmed by 5 bases and V by 2 bases; bases with no gene match: 4. The CDR3 loop spans 15 amino acids. The V gene's germline CDR1 is SGHDT and CDR2 YYEEEE. The CDR3 DNA sequence: TGTGCCAGCAGCTTTCGTGGACTAGCGGGAGATACGCAGTATTTT. Its translation is CASSFRGLAGDTQYF.

The chain has TRBV5-1 and TRBJ2-3; 8 bases match TRBD2. With V trimmed by 0 bases and J by 1 base, 4 bases remained unmatched. Germline V CDR1 and CDR2: SGHRS, YFSETQ. The CDR3 has 16 residues. The CDR3 region has the DNA TGCGCCAGCAGCTTGGCAGGGCGGGGGGGCACAGATACGCAGTATTTT. Translated, it gives CASSLAGRGGTDTQYF.

The genes are TRBV27 and TRBJ2-5; D ambiguous. This CDR3 spans 13 amino acids. Between the trimmed V and J ends, which lost 4 bases and 1 base, there was a span of 7 bases. Germline CDR1 is MNHEY and CDR2 is SMNVEV (reference sequence). DNA of the CDR3: TGTGCCAGCAGTTCTCGAGGCCAAGAGACCCAGTACTTC. Protein product: CASSSRGQETQYF.